This TCR beta chain is drawn from a study of metastatic and nonmetastatic thyroid tumors. TCRdb reprocessed the PCR reads using MiXCR. The profile shows around 18,000 clones, around 28% of them singletons. Germline values: CDR1 MNHEY, CDR2 SMNVEV (reference sequence). This CDR3 is built from 15 residues. The V segment lost 3 bases and the J segment 3 bases; nucleotides outside the gene matches: 8. Before thyroid surgery, none of the patients had received any treatment. This clone counts as medium-sized. The sample comprised tumor tissue. The chain carries TRBV27 and TRBJ2-7; 7 bases agree with TRBD2. The sequence derives from a female donor with papillary thyroid cancer or a benign thyroid nodule (not recorded which). Some clones in this sample may be carry-over from other donors' samples. The CDR3 nucleotides are TGTGCCAGCAGTTTGGTGGCTAGCGGTGACTACGAGCAGTACTTC. It codes for CASSLVASGDYEQYF.